Listed below are T cell receptor beta chains from one sample, sequenced in a study of shared clonotypes between healthy human individuals. The data were produced by immunoSEQ multiplex PCR, yet TCRdb's version contains in-frame clones alone and is incomplete. The table shows approximately 1.5 million clones, with under 99% occurring only once. Sample: naive CD4+ T cells sorted from blood. Every receptor here comes from a man aged 30-40 years in good health. The CDR3 runs from the conserved cysteine through the conserved F or W. D genes are given only for firm matches. The size of a clone is reported for some rows only, either as once, few or many, or as a class for expanded clones.

size	J	V	D	DNA	CDR3
-	TRBJ2-3	TRBV6-1	-	TGTGCCAGCAGTGAAGGGGGGTCCGGCACAGATACGCAGTATTTT	CASSEGGSGTDTQYF
-	TRBJ2-7	TRBV5-8	TRBD2	TGTGCCAGCAGCTCACCCCCCGGACTAGCGGGAGTTGGCTACGAGCAGTACTTC	CASSSPPGLAGVGYEQYF
-	TRBJ2-2	TRBV5-1	-	TGCGCCAGCAGCTTGTTCGCGGGCGAAACCGGGGAGCTGTTTTTT	CASSLFAGETGELFF
once	TRBJ2-5	TRBV13	TRBD1	TGTGCCAGCGGACAGGGGAACGTAGAGACCCAGTACTTC	CASGQGNVETQYF
-	TRBJ1-5	TRBV2	-	TGTGCCAGCACGGCGGACAGCGGCAATCAGCCCCAGCATTTT	CASTADSGNQPQHF
-	TRBJ2-5	TRBV9	-	TGTGCCAGCAGCGTAAATCCAGCGGAGACCCAGTACTTC	CASSVNPAETQYF
-	TRBJ2-5	TRBV28	TRBD1	TGTGCCAGCACCTCCCAGGGGGTCGGTGAGACCCAGTACTTC	CASTSQGVGETQYF
-	TRBJ2-6	TRBV5-1	TRBD2	TGCGCCAGCGGACCCTTCCTAGCGGGAGGGAGCTCTGGGGCCAACGTCCTGACTTTC	CASGPFLAGGSSGANVLTF
-	TRBJ1-5	TRBV9	-	TGTGCCAGCAGCGAAGGGATTTTGGGCAATCAGCCCCAGCATTTT	CASSEGILGNQPQHF
-	TRBJ2-3	TRBV18	-	TGTGCCAGCTCACAAATCGGGACGTCCTCCGGCACAGATACGCAGTATTTT	CASSQIGTSSGTDTQYF
once	TRBJ2-7	TRBV7-6	TRBD1	TGTGCCAGCAGCCCCCAGGGACAGGGCCACGAGCAGTACTTC	CASSPQGQGHEQYF
-	TRBJ2-5	TRBV9	-	TGTGCCAGCAGCGTAGGTCAAACCTACCAGACCCAGTACTTC	CASSVGQTYQTQYF
-	TRBJ2-2	TRBV5-6	-	TGTGCCAGCAGACCGGCCGTAGTGATCAGCGGGGAGCTGTTTTTT	CASRPAVVISGELFF
-	TRBJ2-7	TRBV7-3	TRBD2	TGTGCCAGCAGTCCTAGCGGGAGTACGTCCTACGAGCAGTACTTC	CASSPSGSTSYEQYF
-	TRBJ1-1	TRBV5-1	TRBD1	TGCGCCAGCAGCTACGGACAGGGTTGGAGCGTGAACACTGAAGCTTTCTTT	CASSYGQGWSVNTEAFF
-	TRBJ1-1	TRBV28	-	TGTGCCACGGGACGGAGTGTGACTGAAGCTTTCTTT	CATGRSVTEAFF
once	TRBJ1-2	TRBV6-5	-	TGTGCCAGCAGTTACTTGGGGGCGGATGGCTACACCTTC	CASSYLGADGYTF
-	TRBJ1-4	TRBV28	TRBD1	TGTGCCACCGGACAGGGACCCTTGCTGGTGTTTTTT	CATGQGPLLVFF
-	TRBJ1-5	TRBV2	-	TGTGCCAGCAGTCCCGACAGAAATCAGCCCCAGCATTTT	CASSPDRNQPQHF
-	TRBJ2-5	TRBV29-1	-	TGCAGCGTCCTGCGTGGGAGAGAGACCCAGTACTTC	CSVLRGRETQYF
-	TRBJ2-1	TRBV4-1	-	TGCGCCAGCAGAACGACGAGGGATAGCTCCTACAATGAGCAGTTCTTC	CASRTTRDSSYNEQFF
-	TRBJ2-1	TRBV19	TRBD2	TGTGCCAGTAGTATCAGTAGCGGGAGTTTGTACAATGAGCAGTTCTTC	CASSISSGSLYNEQFF
-	TRBJ2-5	TRBV29-1	-	TGCAGCGTTGTATATCGGGCATCACAAGAGACCCAGTACTTC	CSVVYRASQETQYF
-	TRBJ2-7	TRBV5-1	-	TGCGCCAGCAGCTTCCAGGGAGCGGGCTCCTACGAGCAGTACTTC	CASSFQGAGSYEQYF
-	TRBJ2-7	TRBV6-5	-	TGTGCCAGCGGTCGGGACAACTCACACTACGAGCAGTACTTC	CASGRDNSHYEQYF
-	TRBJ2-3	TRBV29-1	-	TGCAGCGTGGCAGCAGGGGGCACAGATACGCAGTATTTT	CSVAAGGTDTQYF
-	TRBJ2-5	TRBV27	-	TGTGCCAGCAGTTTAATACTTGGGACCGCGAAAGAGACCCAGTACTTC	CASSLILGTAKETQYF
-	TRBJ1-3	TRBV2	-	TGTGCCAGCAGAGGGGGAAGGGGTGGAAACACCATATATTTT	CASRGGRGGNTIYF
-	TRBJ2-7	TRBV11-3	-	TGTGCCAGCAGCTCGGACGGCTACGAGCAGTACTTC	CASSSDGYEQYF
-	TRBJ2-3	TRBV28	-	TGTGCCAGCAGTTTAGGCCCAAGCACAGATACGCAGTATTTT	CASSLGPSTDTQYF
once	TRBJ2-7	TRBV7-2	TRBD2	TGTGCCAGCAGCCCGGGGCACCGCGGGAGGGCCTCGGAGCAGTACTTC	CASSPGHRGRASEQYF
-	TRBJ2-1	TRBV5-1	TRBD1	TGCGCCAGCAGCTCTGGACAGGGTGGTGAGCAGTTCTTC	CASSSGQGGEQFF
-	TRBJ2-2	TRBV7-9	TRBD2	TGTGCCGCCGGGGCTTATCCGGGACTAGCGGGAGGGCCTGCCGGGGAGCTGTTTTTT	CAAGAYPGLAGGPAGELFF
-	TRBJ2-7	TRBV5-1	TRBD1	TGCGCCAGCAGCCCGGCCGGGACAGGGGCCTCCGAGCAGTACTTC	CASSPAGTGASEQYF
-	TRBJ1-3	TRBV18	-	TGTGCCAGCTCACCCAAGACGATAGGGGCAACCTCTGGAAACACCATATATTTT	CASSPKTIGATSGNTIYF
-	TRBJ1-4	TRBV25-1	TRBD1	TGTGCCAGCAGTGATTCCGGGACAGGGAGATCCGAAAAACTGTTTTTT	CASSDSGTGRSEKLFF
-	TRBJ1-3	TRBV6-1	-	TGTGCCAGCAGTGAAGCGCTATCCGCCTTTGGGAGCACCATATATTTT	CASSEALSAFGSTIYF
once	TRBJ2-7	TRBV30	TRBD2	TGTGCCTGGAGACTAGCGGGAGTTGTTGGAGAGCAGTACTTC	CAWRLAGVVGEQYF
few	TRBJ1-3	TRBV5-1	-	TGCGCCAGCAGCAGCGGCCTACAGCCGAGCTCTGGAAACACCATATATTTT	CASSSGLQPSSGNTIYF
-	TRBJ1-2	TRBV27	TRBD1	TGTGCCAGCAGTTCCACAGGGGGCTATGGCTACACCTTC	CASSSTGGYGYTF
-	TRBJ2-5	TRBV11-2	TRBD1	TGTGCCAGCAGCTTAGATGGTACAGGGGGCCAAGAGACCCAGTACTTC	CASSLDGTGGQETQYF
-	TRBJ1-5	TRBV6-6	-	TGTGCCAGCGTGATCTCGGGGAACAATCAGCCCCAGCATTTT	CASVISGNNQPQHF
-	TRBJ2-7	TRBV9	TRBD1	TGTGCCAGCAGCGTAGGTGGGACAGGGCCCTACGAGCAGTACTTC	CASSVGGTGPYEQYF
-	TRBJ2-1	TRBV4-1	TRBD2	TGCGCCAGCAGCCAGGTAGCGGGAGGGCGGTACAATGAGCAGTTCTTC	CASSQVAGGRYNEQFF
-	TRBJ2-1	TRBV19	-	TGTGCCAGTACCGTAGCGGTTTGGACCTCTAATGAGCAGTTCTTC	CASTVAVWTSNEQFF
-	TRBJ2-6	TRBV27	-	TGTGCCAGCAGTCCCCGTGTAGCTCCCTCTGGGGCCAACGTCCTGACTTTC	CASSPRVAPSGANVLTF
-	TRBJ2-3	TRBV5-1	TRBD2	TGCGCCAGCAGTGCGGGAGGGGTTGCGGATACGCAGTATTTT	CASSAGGVADTQYF
-	TRBJ2-5	TRBV10-3	TRBD2	TGTGCCATCAGTGCTAGCGGGCAGGGAGAGACCCAGTACTTC	CAISASGQGETQYF
-	TRBJ2-1	TRBV11-3	-	TGTGCCAGCAGCTTAGTTTCGGGGGATATGGATGAGCAGTTCTTC	CASSLVSGDMDEQFF
-	TRBJ2-3	TRBV28	-	TGTGCCAGCAGTTATCCGGGCCCACAGGATACGCAGTATTTT	CASSYPGPQDTQYF
-	TRBJ2-7	TRBV19	TRBD2	TGTGCCAGTAGCCCATCCGGGACTAGCGCTTACGAGCAGTACTTC	CASSPSGTSAYEQYF
-	TRBJ2-7	TRBV5-1	-	TGCGCCAGCAGCTTGGCCGAGGGAGCCGAGCAGTACTTC	CASSLAEGAEQYF